A selection of T cell receptor beta chains follows, all from one sample in a study of T-cell memory formation after mild COVID-19. TCRdb itself ran the 5' RACE reads through MiXCR, one entry per CDR3 protein. The table includes about 440,000 distinct CDR3 sequences, 20% detected once. Sequenced input: PBMCs or a T cell subset sorted from them (not recorded which). The source is an adult woman who had mild COVID-19 (a few samples of this study predate the infection). Cell type and time point are not known. CDR3s include the opening cysteine and the closing phenylalanine or tryptophan. Fields, in order: V gene, CDR3 protein.

TRBV6-5	CASSYSSQGTYEQYF
TRBV4-3	CASSQDIAGFGELFF
TRBV2	CASSERTSGNTIYF
TRBV6-5	CASRPTGTKNIQYF
TRBV7-2	CASSSDRGEETQYF
TRBV24-1	CATSDFGGGAFF
TRBV7-2	CASSRDRDYGYTF
TRBV15	CATSPRGGQRAFF
TRBV5-1	CASSYNYNEQFF
TRBV12-3/TRBV12-4	CASSQDRETDTQYF
TRBV12-3/TRBV12-4	CASSFSATGELFF
TRBV10-3	CAINRGLGSGELFF
TRBV9	CASSVVGHGTDTQYF
TRBV29-1	CSVERVQETQYF
TRBV7-9	CASSRRTGGLTEAFF
TRBV5-1	CASSGSGTEFMGDEKLFF
TRBV6-2/TRBV6-3	CASTEGAYGYTF
TRBV6-5	CASSKNPGLLEGETQYF
TRBV2	CASSESAGSLGELFF
TRBV7-3	CASSSIRGLQFF
TRBV5-1	CASSLERTDNEQFF
TRBV20-1	CSAPAGQGDGTYEQYF
TRBV7-2	CASSLPGTGDIYGYTF
TRBV10-3	CAISESAATDTQYF
TRBV6-5	CATSAADTQYF
TRBV5-1	CASSFRRGEAEAFF
TRBV15	CATTHLDEQFF
TRBV6-5	CASSSPYNAGRLTEAFF
TRBV12-3/TRBV12-4	CASRLTGITDTQYF
TRBV5-1	CASSLALAETTQYF
TRBV24-1	CATSDSVMNTEAFF
TRBV6-2/TRBV6-3	CASSYSPADNYGYTF
TRBV29-1	CSGRQGANTGELFF
TRBV12-3/TRBV12-4	CASSTWGLAGTDTQYF
TRBV24-1	CATSDAATYEQYF
TRBV7-3	CASSIDTGELFF
TRBV5-1	CASSLEQALSTDTQYF
TRBV12-3/TRBV12-4	CASSFEGTDTQYF
TRBV23-1	CASSQGREGHEQYF
TRBV5-5	CASSPGTAPGDTEAFF